These 10 T cell receptor beta chains were sequenced from one sample in a study of blood T cell repertoires in COVID-19. Clones were read by immunoSEQ multiplex PCR, and TCRdb kept only the in-frame ones, dropping some. Of about 180,000 clones in the sample, about 84% were seen once. The specimen was PBMCs or T cells enriched from blood (not recorded which). Source of these receptors: a young woman who had recovered from COVID-19.

The J gene is TRBJ2-1, the V gene TRBV7-2, with 13 bases lining up with TRBD2. The CDR3 has 16 residues. Trimming removed 5 bases from V and 7 bases from J; junction bases left unmatched: 8. Looked up from germline, CDR1 is SGHTA and CDR2 is FQGNSA. This CDR3 is CASSVSTSGGENEQFF. CDR3 bases: TGTGCCAGCAGCGTTTCAACTAGCGGGGGGGAAAATGAGCAGTTCTTC.

This chain connects TRBV27 to TRBJ2-2; 11 bases align to TRBD2. The V segment lost 5 bases and the J segment 3 bases; nucleotides outside the gene matches: 2. CDR1 is MNHEY and CDR2 is SMNVEV in the germline V gene (reference sequence). The CDR3 has 15 amino acids. CDR3 loop: CASSILAGDTGELFF. Written as DNA, the CDR3 is TGTGCCAGCAGTATACTAGCGGGGGACACCGGGGAGCTGTTTTTT.

This clone was recorded only once. The chain is built from TRBV6-5 and TRBJ2-1; 8 bases fit TRBD2. Trimming at V came to 0 bases and at J to 9 bases, leaving 10 bases not matched to a gene. Per the germline V gene, CDR1 is MNHEY and CDR2 is SVGAGI. The CDR3 totals 16 residues. CDR3 in amino acids: CASSYSGLVPTGEQFF. The CDR3 DNA follows: TGTGCCAGCAGTTACTCGGGACTAGTTCCAACCGGTGAGCAGTTCTTC.

The rearrangement uses TRBV27 and TRBJ2-5; 10 positions agree with TRBD2. Germline CDR1 reads MNHEY; CDR2 reads SMNVEV (reference sequence). The CDR3 runs to 13 residues. With V trimmed by 6 bases and J by 5 bases, 3 bases remained unmatched. The CDR3 nucleotides read TGTGCCAGCAGCTTTAGCGGGAGGGAGACCCAGTACTTC. Translation gives CASSFSGRETQYF.

This rearrangement joins TRBV3-1 (or the pseudogene TRBV3-2) to TRBJ2-7; D may be TRBD2 (6 bases). Germline CDR1 is LGHDT and CDR2 is YNNKEL (reference sequence). V was cut by 0 bases and J by 0 bases, with 15 bases left in between. The CDR3 loop spans 17 amino acids. The CDR3 loop reads CASSQDGLARASYEQYF. The CDR3 coding sequence is TGTGCCAGCAGCCAAGATGGGCTAGCGAGGGCCTCCTACGAGCAGTACTTC.

V and J are TRBV7-6 and TRBJ2-5, with D perhaps matching TRBD1 (5 bases). The length of the CDR3 is 14 residues. V was shortened by 2 bases and J by 5 bases, with 12 bases between the two germline ends. Germline V gene data show CDR1 as SGHVS and CDR2 as FNYEAQ. CDR3 DNA sequence: TGTGCCAGCAGCTTACGGATAGGGGCTGAGACCCAGTACTTC. It yields the protein CASSLRIGAETQYF.

The chain recombines TRBV7-8 with TRBJ2-5; D is possibly TRBD1 (5 bases). The CDR3 loop spans 16 amino acids. V lost 4 bases and J lost 4, with 19 bases in between. In germline, CDR1 is SGHVS, CDR2 FQNEAQ. CDR3 in DNA: TGTGCCAGCAGCTACCCAGGACAACCTAGAGGAGAGACCCAGTACTTC. This encodes CASSYPGQPRGETQYF. The whole variable domain, remainder taken from reference TRBV7-8 and TRBJ2-5, is GAGVSQSPRYKVAKRGQDVALRCDPISGHVSLFWYQQALGQGPEFLTYFQNEAQLDKSGLPSDRFFAERPEGSVSTLKIQRTQQEDSAVYLCASSYPGQPRGETQYFGPGTRLLVL.

The chain carries TRBV24-1 and TRBJ2-3; maybe TRBD1 (5 bases). The length of the CDR3 is 15 residues. Per germline, CDR1 KGHDR and CDR2 SFDVKD. V was trimmed by 3 bases and J by 4 bases, leaving 13 bases between them. The CDR3 here is CATSDPGRRADTQYF. CDR3 coding DNA: TGTGCCACCAGTGATCCAGGGCGCCGCGCAGATACGCAGTATTTT.

This clone appeared once. The chain is built from TRBV7-8 and TRBJ2-1; maybe TRBD2 (6 bases). Germline V CDR1 and CDR2: SGHVS, FQNEAQ. Trimming took 3 bases from V and 4 from J, leaving 13 bases between them. CDR3 length: 15 residues. CDR3 amino acids: CASSLEGLLYNEQFF. The CDR3 nucleotides are TGTGCCAGCAGCTTGGAGGGACTTCTTTACAATGAGCAGTTCTTC.

The J gene is TRBJ1-2, the V gene TRBV19, with TRBD1 matching over 7 bases. The length of the CDR3 is 17 residues. The V and J ends lost 3 bases and 7 bases, in that order; junction bases with no gene match: 17. From germline, CDR1 is LNHDA and CDR2 SQIVND (reference sequence). The CDR3 DNA sequence: TGTGCCAGTAGTATTAACCCCCTCCGGGACAGTTTTCTTGGCTACACCTTC. Translated, it gives CASSINPLRDSFLGYTF.